Described below is a single T cell receptor (beta chain) sequence and its context. What it binds is unknown. Investigators isolated RNA and reverse transcribed it into cDNA to act as the sequencing template. Only in-frame clones appear in the TCRdb table, and some are missing; sequencing was by immunoSEQ multiplex PCR. Seen here are approximately 180,000 clones, 58% observed once, and the top ten hold roughly 17%. Treatment specified: oral pan-JAK inhibitor, 5-10 mg twice daily. The record originates from a study of CD8+ T cells in alopecia areata. Regarding the study as a whole: During tofacitinib treatment, many expanded lesional clones remained in scalp and blood.

The CDR3 has 13 residues. V dropped 7 bases and J dropped 0 bases, with 7 bases sitting between them. Germline V gives CDR1 SGHTA, CDR2 FQGNSA. The material sequenced was CD4+ T cells sorted from blood, taken between weeks 55 and 65, from a patient treated with tofacitinib. J is TRBJ2-4 and V is TRBV7-2; the D is unclear. The TCR comes from a human donor with alopecia areata. The CDR3 nucleotides are TGTGCCAGCATGGCTTTAGCCAAAAACATTCAGTACTTC. Translation gives CASMALAKNIQYF.